This T cell receptor beta chain was sequenced during a study of cytomegalovirus exposure and HLA in healthy donors. In the case of this clone: Antigen specificity is unknown.

V trimming: 4 bases; J trimming: 12 bases; junction bases outside the gene matches: 20. From germline, CDR1 is SGHTS and CDR2 YDEGEE. The CDR3 spans 16 residues. Study observations and caveats: Later analysis associated a missense DCLRE1C variant with TCR beta V- and J-gene trimming. Later work showed greater clonal expansion in HLA-associated TCR beta chains than in equally common others. Earlier analysis yielded a pattern in which most TCR beta V segments were productive about 90% or about 30% of the time.

13 Jbeta primers and 60 Vbeta primers were used for the PCR. Only in-frame clones appear in the TCRdb table, and some are missing; sequencing was by immunoSEQ multiplex PCR. This repertoire shows 200,000 to 250,000 clones, under 90% found once; its top ten account for over 1%. Specimen: PBMCs. The V gene is TRBV5-8, the J gene TRBJ2-7; 9 positions match TRBD2. The TCR comes from a human donor in good health. The CDR3 DNA reads TGTGCCAGCAGCACGAGGACTAGCGCTGCCCCCCAAGACGGGTACTTC. It yields the protein CASSTRTSAAPQDGYF.